This T cell receptor (beta chain) appears in the sequencing data of a study of vaccination and CD4 T cells after COVID-19. The study's findings and limits: Median SARS-CoV-2-reactive clonotype numbers went from roughly 19 to 38; this increase was not significant.

Treatment denoted: roughly 11-day PBMC culture with coronavirus spike peptide pools or control peptides (ViraFEST assay). Cultured CD4+ T cells had their DNA profiled by the Oncomine TCR Beta short-read assay. MiXCR was run by TCRdb on the PCR reads, yielding one entry per CDR3 protein. The sample records about 22,000 distinct CDR3 sequences, roughly half being singletons. Concerning this clonotype itself: Its antigen remains unidentified.

The sequencing sample was made of CD4+ T cells from blood, cultured in vitro. The TCR sequence derives from a human donor who had recovered from COVID-19.

CDR3 nucleotides: TGTGCCAGCAGGCCCGCAGGGGGAAACACTGAAGCTTTCTTT. It specifies CASRPAGGNTEAFF. V and J are TRBV6-1 and TRBJ1-1; 7 bases match TRBD1. V shed 6 bases, J shed 2 bases, and the junction held 6 bases outside the gene matches. The CDR3 totals 14 residues. Germline V CDR1 and CDR2: MNHNS, SASEGT.